This T cell receptor beta chain is drawn from a study of blood T cell repertoires in COVID-19. Overall study: The United States, Italy and Spain provided the acute and convalescent COVID-19 samples.

Per germline, CDR1 SGHRS and CDR2 YFSETQ. V dropped 7 bases and J dropped 6; count of bases not matched to a gene: 13. This CDR3 region has 16 residues. Data came from immunoSEQ multiplex PCR; TCRdb stores just in-frame clones and leaves some out. The top ten clones hold more than 25% of a sample with approximately 170,000 clones, about nine tenths of them seen once. The chain couples TRBV5-1 to TRBJ2-2; 9 bases map to TRBD1. The receptor was derived from a man aged 55 to 70 with acute or convalescent COVID-19. Input material: peripheral blood. For the CDR3, the DNA is TGCGCCAGCCGTCCCCCGGGACAGGGTGTCTCCGGGGAGCTGTTTTTT. It is translated as CASRPPGQGVSGELFF.